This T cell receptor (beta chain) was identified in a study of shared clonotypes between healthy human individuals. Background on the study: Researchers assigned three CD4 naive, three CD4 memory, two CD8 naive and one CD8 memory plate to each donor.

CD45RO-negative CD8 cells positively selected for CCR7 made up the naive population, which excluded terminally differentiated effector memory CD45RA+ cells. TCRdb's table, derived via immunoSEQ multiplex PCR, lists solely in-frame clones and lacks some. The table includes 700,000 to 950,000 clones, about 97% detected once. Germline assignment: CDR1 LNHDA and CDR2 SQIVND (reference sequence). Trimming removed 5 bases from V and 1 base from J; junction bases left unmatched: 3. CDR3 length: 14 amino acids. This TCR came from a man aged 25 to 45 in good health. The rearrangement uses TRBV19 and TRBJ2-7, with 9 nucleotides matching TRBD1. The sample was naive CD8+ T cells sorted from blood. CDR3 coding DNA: TGTGCCAGTAGTCTCGGGACAGGGTCCTACGAGCAGTACTTC. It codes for CASSLGTGSYEQYF.